This TCR beta chain was recovered during a study of T cells in Graves' hyperthyroidism and ophthalmopathy. Amplification of TCR beta CDR3 regions used RNA as the template. First-round RT-PCR of the TCR CDR3 relied on the HTBI primer set. Via MiXCR, TCRdb re-called the multiplex PCR reads, giving one row per CDR3 protein. Of about 640,000 distinct CDR3 sequences listed, less than 25% were seen once; the top ten hold about 34%. This clonotype occurred many times. The CDR3 runs to 15 residues. Germline V gene sequence: CDR1 SGHAT, CDR2 FQNNGV. The V gene lost 1 base and the J gene lost 6 bases, with 15 bases spanning the gap.

The chain employs TRBV11-2 and TRBJ1-1; possible D gene TRBD1, 5 bases. The TCR was taken from a man aged 30-40 years with Graves' ophthalmopathy. Sequences were obtained from blood. The CDR3 coding sequence is TGTGCCAGCAGCTTAGGCCGGTTGGGGGTTCCTGAAGCTTTCTTT. Translated: CASSLGRLGVPEAFF. Full variable domain (rest looked up from reference TRBV11-2 and TRBJ1-1): EAGVAQSPRYKIIEKRQSVAFWCNPISGHATLYWYQQILGQGPKLLIQFQNNGVVDDSQLPKDRFSAERLKGVDSTLKIQPAKLEDSAVYLCASSLGRLGVPEAFFGQGTRLTVV.